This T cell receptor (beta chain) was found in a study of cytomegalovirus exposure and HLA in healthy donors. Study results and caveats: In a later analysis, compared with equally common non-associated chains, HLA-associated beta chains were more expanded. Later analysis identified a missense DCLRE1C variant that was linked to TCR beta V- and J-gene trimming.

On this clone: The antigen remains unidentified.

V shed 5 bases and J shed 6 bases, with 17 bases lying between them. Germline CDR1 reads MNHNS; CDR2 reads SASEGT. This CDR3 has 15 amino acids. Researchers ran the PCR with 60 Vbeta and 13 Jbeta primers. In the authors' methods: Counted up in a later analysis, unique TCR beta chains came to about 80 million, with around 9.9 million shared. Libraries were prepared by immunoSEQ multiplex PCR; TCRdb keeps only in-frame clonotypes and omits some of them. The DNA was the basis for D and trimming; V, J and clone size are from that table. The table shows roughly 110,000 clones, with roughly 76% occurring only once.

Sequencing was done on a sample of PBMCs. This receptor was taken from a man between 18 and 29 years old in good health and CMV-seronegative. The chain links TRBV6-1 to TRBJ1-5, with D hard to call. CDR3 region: CASSTMTQRGQPQHF. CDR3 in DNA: TGTGCCAGCAGTACGATGACCCAGCGGGGTCAGCCCCAGCATTTT.